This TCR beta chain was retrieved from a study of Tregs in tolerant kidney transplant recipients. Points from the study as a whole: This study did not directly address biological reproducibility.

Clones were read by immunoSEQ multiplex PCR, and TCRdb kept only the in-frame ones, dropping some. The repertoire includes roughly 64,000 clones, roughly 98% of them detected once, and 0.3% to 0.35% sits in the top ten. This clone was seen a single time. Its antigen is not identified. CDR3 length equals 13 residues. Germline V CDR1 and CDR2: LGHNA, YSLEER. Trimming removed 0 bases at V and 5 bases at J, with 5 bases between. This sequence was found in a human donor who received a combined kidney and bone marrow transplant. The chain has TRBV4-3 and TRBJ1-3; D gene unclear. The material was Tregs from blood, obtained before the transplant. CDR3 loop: CASSQDRRNTIYF. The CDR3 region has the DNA TGCGCCAGCAGCCAAGATCGTCGAAACACCATATATTTT.